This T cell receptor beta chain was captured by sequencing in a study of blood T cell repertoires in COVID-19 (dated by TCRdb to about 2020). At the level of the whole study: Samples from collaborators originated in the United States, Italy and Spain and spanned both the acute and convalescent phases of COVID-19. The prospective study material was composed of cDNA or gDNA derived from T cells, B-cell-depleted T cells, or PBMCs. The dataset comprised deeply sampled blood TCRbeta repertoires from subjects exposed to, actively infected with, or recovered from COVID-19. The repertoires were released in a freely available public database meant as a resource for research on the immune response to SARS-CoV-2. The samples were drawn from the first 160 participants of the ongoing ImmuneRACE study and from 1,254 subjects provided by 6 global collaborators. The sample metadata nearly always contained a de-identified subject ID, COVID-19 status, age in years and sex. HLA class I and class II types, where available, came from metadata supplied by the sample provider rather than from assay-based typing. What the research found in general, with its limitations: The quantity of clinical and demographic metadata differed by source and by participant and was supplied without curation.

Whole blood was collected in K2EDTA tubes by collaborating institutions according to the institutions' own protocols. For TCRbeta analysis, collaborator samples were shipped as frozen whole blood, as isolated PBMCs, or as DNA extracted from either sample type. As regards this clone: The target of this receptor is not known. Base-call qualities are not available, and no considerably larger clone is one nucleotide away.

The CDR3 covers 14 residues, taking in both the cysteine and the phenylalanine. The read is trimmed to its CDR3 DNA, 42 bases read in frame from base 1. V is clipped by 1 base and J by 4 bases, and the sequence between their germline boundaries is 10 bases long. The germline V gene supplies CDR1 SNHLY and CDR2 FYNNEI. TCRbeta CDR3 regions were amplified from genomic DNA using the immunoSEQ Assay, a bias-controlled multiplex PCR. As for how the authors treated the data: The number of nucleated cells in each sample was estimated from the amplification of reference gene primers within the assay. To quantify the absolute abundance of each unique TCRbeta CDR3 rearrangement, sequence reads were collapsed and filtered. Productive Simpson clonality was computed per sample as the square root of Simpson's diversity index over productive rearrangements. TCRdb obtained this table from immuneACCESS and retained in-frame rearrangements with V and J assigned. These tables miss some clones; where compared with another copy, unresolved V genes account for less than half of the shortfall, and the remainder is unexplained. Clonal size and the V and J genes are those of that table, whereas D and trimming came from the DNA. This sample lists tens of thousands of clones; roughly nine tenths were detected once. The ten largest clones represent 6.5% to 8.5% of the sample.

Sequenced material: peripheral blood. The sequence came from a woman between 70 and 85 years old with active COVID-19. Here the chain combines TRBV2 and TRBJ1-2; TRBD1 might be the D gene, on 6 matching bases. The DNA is TGTGCCAGCAGTGAAGTCTGGACAGTCTATGGCTACACCTTC. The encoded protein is CASSEVWTVYGYTF.